Listed below are T cell receptor beta chains from one sample, sequenced in a study of T cell responses to AZD1222 COVID-19 vaccine. Profiled with immunoSEQ multiplex PCR; TCRdb holds only in-frame clones, not every one. The table shows 150,000 to 200,000 clones, with 90% occurring only once. The sequencing here drew on peripheral blood, taken on day 0 of AZD1222 vaccination. The source of these receptors is an adult in good health. Both conserved end residues are part of each CDR3. The D gene is left open where the match is weak. The size entry is marked missing in some rows and otherwise reads once, few, many or a size class.

.,TRBV14,.,TRBJ2-1,TGTGCCAGCAGCCAAGATATACGAGGCACGGATCTCTACAATGAGCAGTTCTTC,CASSQDIRGTDLYNEQFF
.,TRBV5-6,.,TRBJ1-6,TGTGCCAGCAGCTTGGGCAGTGTGGATTCACCCCTCCACTTT,CASSLGSVDSPLHF
.,TRBV10-3,.,TRBJ1-2,TGTGCCATCAGTGATTCGATCGCGAAAGGGACCTATGGCTACACCTTC,CAISDSIAKGTYGYTF
.,TRBV11-1,.,TRBJ1-2,TGTGCCAGCAGCTTAGGATCAGAACCTCCCTATGGCTACACCTTC,CASSLGSEPPYGYTF
.,TRBV4-3,.,TRBJ1-4,TGCGCCAGCAGCCAAGATCGGGGTGGTTTGGAAAAACTGTTTTTT,CASSQDRGGLEKLFF
.,TRBV18,TRBD1,TRBJ2-2,TGTGCCAGCTCACCACGGACAGGGGGCAACACCGGGGAGCTGTTTTTT,CASSPRTGGNTGELFF
.,TRBV28,TRBD1,TRBJ1-1,TGTGCCAGCAGTTCGTCCGGGACAGGGGACTCAAGAGCTTTCTTT,CASSSSGTGDSRAFF
.,TRBV7-9,.,TRBJ2-4,TGTGCCAGCAGCTTATTCCGCGGGACCCAAAGCATTCAGTACTTC,CASSLFRGTQSIQYF
.,TRBV5-1,TRBD1,TRBJ2-3,TGCGCCAGCAGCTTGGCAGGGGGTTGGACAGATACGCAGTATTTT,CASSLAGGWTDTQYF
.,TRBV5-1,.,TRBJ2-7,TGCGCCAGCAGCTTGGGCCGTGACAGCTACGAGCAGTACTTC,CASSLGRDSYEQYF
.,TRBV5-1,.,TRBJ2-7,TGCGCCAGCAGCTTAGAGGCCTCCTACGAGCAGTACTTC,CASSLEASYEQYF
once,TRBV30,.,TRBJ2-7,TGTGCCTGGCAATACGGCTACGAGCAGTACTTC,CAWQYGYEQYF
.,TRBV5-4,.,TRBJ2-7,TGTGCCAGCAGCTTGGTGGGGGGTCAGGGGTACGAGCAGTACTTC,CASSLVGGQGYEQYF
.,TRBV11-2,TRBD1,TRBJ2-2,TGTGCCAGCAGCCTGCGACAGGGGGCGACCGGGGAGCTGTTTTTT,CASSLRQGATGELFF
.,TRBV3-1/TRBV3-2,.,TRBJ2-2,TGTGCCAGCAGCCAAGAAGGTTGGGAAGGGGAGCTGTTTTTT,CASSQEGWEGELFF
.,TRBV6-5,.,TRBJ1-4,TGTGCCAGCAGTTACGGAAGGACCGGGGAAAAACTGTTTTTT,CASSYGRTGEKLFF
.,TRBV6-5,.,TRBJ1-1,TGTGCCAGCAGTTACCGCACAGGGCTCGGGGCTTTCTTT,CASSYRTGLGAFF
.,TRBV18,TRBD1,TRBJ2-2,TGTGCCAGCTCGGACAGGAGGTCCGGGGAGCTGTTTTTT,CASSDRRSGELFF
.,TRBV4-3,.,TRBJ1-3,TGCGCCAGCAGCCACACAGGGTTCGGTGGAAACACCATATATTTT,CASSHTGFGGNTIYF
.,TRBV5-6,TRBD1,TRBJ1-4,TGTGCCAGCAGCGCAACGGGACAGGGTGAGGAAAAACTGTTTTTT,CASSATGQGEEKLFF
.,TRBV4-3,.,TRBJ1-3,TGCGCCAGCAGCCAGCAATTGGGGGGCGGAAACACCATATATTTT,CASSQQLGGGNTIYF
.,TRBV6-1,TRBD1,TRBJ2-7,TGTGCCAGCAGTGAGTCCGGGACAGGGAAGTACGAGCAGTACTTC,CASSESGTGKYEQYF
.,TRBV5-5,.,TRBJ2-5,TGTGCCAGCAGCTTCCAACAAGAGACCCAGTACTTC,CASSFQQETQYF